A selection of T cell receptor beta chains follows, all from one sample in a study of blood T cell repertoires in COVID-19. Measured with immunoSEQ multiplex PCR; TCRdb has only the in-frame clones, and not every one. Of some 290,000 clones in the sample, about nine tenths were seen once. Input material: PBMCs or T cells enriched from blood (not recorded which). The receptor source for this set is a woman in her thirties who had recovered from COVID-19. Both conserved end residues are part of each CDR3. Each record gives: V gene, clone size, J gene, D gene, CDR3 protein, CDR3 DNA. The D gene is left open where the match is weak. Clone size is shown for a subset of rows, as once, few, many or a class of expanded clone.

>TRBV20-1|.|TRBJ2-2|.
CSASRPYTGELFF
TGCAGTGCTAGTCGTCCTTACACCGGGGAGCTGTTTTTT
>TRBV27|.|TRBJ2-1|TRBD2
CASSSGLAGGEAYNEQFF
TGTGCCAGCAGTTCCGGACTAGCGGGAGGCGAGGCCTACAATGAGCAGTTCTTC
>TRBV10-1|.|TRBJ1-1|.
CASSALRGYTEAFF
TGCGCCAGCAGTGCGCTACGGGGGTACACTGAAGCTTTCTTT
>TRBV15|.|TRBJ2-7|.
CATSRGGYSYEQYF
TGTGCCACCAGCAGAGGAGGTTATTCCTACGAGCAGTACTTC
>TRBV27|once|TRBJ1-1|.
CASSFGVMNTEAFF
TGTGCCAGCAGTTTCGGGGTTATGAACACTGAAGCTTTCTTT
>TRBV29-1|.|TRBJ2-2|TRBD1
CSVRHRTGRNTGELFF
TGCAGCGTTCGCCACCGGACAGGGAGGAACACCGGGGAGCTGTTTTTT
>TRBV27|once|TRBJ2-3|TRBD2
CASSFGWSGRKSDTQYF
TGTGCCAGCAGTTTCGGGTGGAGCGGGAGGAAGTCAGATACGCAGTATTTT
>TRBV18|.|TRBJ2-5|.
CASSPPGLQETQYF
TGTGCCAGCTCACCACCGGGACTCCAAGAGACCCAGTACTTC
>TRBV11-2|once|TRBJ1-1|.
CASSFRGGNTEAFF
TGTGCCAGCAGCTTCAGAGGAGGGAACACTGAAGCTTTCTTT
>TRBV30|.|TRBJ1-4|TRBD1
CAWSRSGTAAGKLFF
TGTGCCTGGAGTCGGTCCGGGACAGCGGCTGGAAAACTGTTTTTT
>TRBV5-1|.|TRBJ2-1|.
CASSLGAGPYNEQFF
TGCGCCAGCAGCTTGGGGGCAGGGCCATACAATGAGCAGTTCTTC
>TRBV5-1|.|TRBJ2-1|.
CASSDVTGYEQFF
TGCGCCAGCAGCGATGTCACAGGGTATGAGCAGTTCTTC
>TRBV18|.|TRBJ1-2|.
CASSPGGQGTTPTYGYTF
TGTGCCAGCTCACCTGGGGGCCAGGGCACTACCCCTACCTATGGCTACACCTTC
>TRBV5-1|.|TRBJ1-5|TRBD1
CASSRTGSQPQHF
TGCGCCAGCAGCCGGACAGGGAGCCAGCCCCAGCATTTT
>TRBV7-8|.|TRBJ2-7|.
CASSSWWGPYEQYF
TGTGCCAGCAGCTCCTGGTGGGGGCCCTACGAGCAGTACTTC
>TRBV6-1|.|TRBJ2-7|TRBD1
CASSDARQGAGEQYF
TGTGCCAGCAGTGACGCACGGCAGGGGGCGGGCGAGCAGTACTTC
>TRBV12-5|.|TRBJ2-2|TRBD1
CASGTGVPTGELFF
TGTGCTAGTGGTACAGGGGTCCCCACCGGGGAGCTGTTTTTT
>TRBV2|.|TRBJ2-3|TRBD2
CASSEVAGGFSTDTQYF
TGTGCCAGCAGTGAAGTAGCGGGAGGCTTTAGCACAGATACGCAGTATTTT
>TRBV5-6|.|TRBJ2-3|TRBD2
CASSARLAGGADTQYF
TGTGCCAGCAGCGCGCGACTAGCGGGGGGGGCAGATACGCAGTATTTT
>TRBV3-1/TRBV3-2|.|TRBJ1-4|TRBD1
CASSDLGQGGSEKLFF
TGTGCCAGCAGCGACCTAGGACAGGGAGGGAGTGAAAAACTGTTTTTT
>TRBV6-5|.|TRBJ2-2|TRBD2
CASTLREGGELFF
TGTGCCAGCACCCTAAGGGAGGGCGGGGAGCTGTTTTTT
>TRBV7-9|.|TRBJ1-6|.
CASSSPLDSGGNSPLHF
TGTGCCAGCAGCTCGCCCCTGGATTCGGGTGGGAATTCACCCCTCCACTTT
>TRBV6-4|.|TRBJ1-5|.
CASSGPMYRQNQPQHF
TGTGCCAGCAGTGGGCCCATGTATAGACAGAATCAGCCCCAGCATTTT
>TRBV18|.|TRBJ1-3|.
CASSPPFSGNVANTIYF
TGTGCCAGCTCACCACCGTTTTCAGGGAATGTGGCAAACACCATATATTTT
>TRBV3-1/TRBV3-2|.|TRBJ1-5|TRBD1
CASSQGDRAHQPQHF
TGTGCCAGCAGCCAAGGGGACAGGGCTCATCAGCCCCAGCATTTT
>TRBV11-2|once|TRBJ2-1|TRBD2
CASSFSGRDYYNEQFF
TGTGCCAGCAGCTTTAGCGGGAGGGATTACTACAATGAGCAGTTCTTC